This TCR beta chain is from a study of T cells in Graves' hyperthyroidism and ophthalmopathy. Germline values: CDR1 SEHNR, CDR2 FQNEAQ (reference sequence). This CDR3 is built from 16 residues. The V end lost 1 base, the J end lost 5 bases, and 17 bases lay between the germline ends. This clonotype was counted many times. TCR beta CDR3 regions were amplified from RNA. RT-PCR in the first round (using the HTBI primer set) targeted the TCR CDR3. TCRdb reanalysed the multiplex PCR reads using MiXCR and keeps one entry per CDR3 protein. Altogether just under 750,000 distinct CDR3 sequences are present, about a third being singletons, with the ten largest covering around a third.

Sequencing used blood. The chain combines TRBV7-9 with TRBJ1-2; D unresolved. This clonotype was sampled from a woman in her 40s with Graves' hyperthyroidism. CDR3 DNA: TGTGCCAGCAGCTTAGATTCGCTCCCTTTTGAGTATGGCTACACCTTC. This encodes CASSLDSLPFEYGYTF.